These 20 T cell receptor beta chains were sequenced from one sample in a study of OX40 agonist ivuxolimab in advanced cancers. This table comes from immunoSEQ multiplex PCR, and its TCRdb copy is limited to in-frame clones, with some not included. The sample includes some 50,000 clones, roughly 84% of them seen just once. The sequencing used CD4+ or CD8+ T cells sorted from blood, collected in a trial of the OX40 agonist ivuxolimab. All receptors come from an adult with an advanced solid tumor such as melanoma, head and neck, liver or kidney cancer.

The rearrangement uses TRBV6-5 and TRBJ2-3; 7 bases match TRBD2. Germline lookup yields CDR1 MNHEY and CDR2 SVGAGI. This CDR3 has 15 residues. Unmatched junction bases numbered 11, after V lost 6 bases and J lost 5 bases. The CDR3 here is CASSSTSVRGDTQYF. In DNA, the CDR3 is TGTGCCAGCAGCTCTACTAGCGTCCGGGGAGATACGCAGTATTTT.

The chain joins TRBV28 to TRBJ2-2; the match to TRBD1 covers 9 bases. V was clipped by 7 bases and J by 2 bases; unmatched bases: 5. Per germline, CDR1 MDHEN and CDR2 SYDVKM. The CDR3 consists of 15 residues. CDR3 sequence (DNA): TGTGCCAGCATCGGGACAGGGACAAACACCGGGGAGCTGTTTTTT. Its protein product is CASIGTGTNTGELFF.

Here the CDR3 reads CASLKVGSYNEQFF. The CDR3 DNA sequence: TGTGCCAGCCTCAAGGTCGGGTCCTACAATGAGCAGTTCTTC. The chain couples TRBV28 to TRBJ2-1; the D is unclear. Trimming pared 8 bases from V and 1 base from J, leaving 12 bases between. The CDR3 has 14 amino acids. In germline, CDR1 is MDHEN, CDR2 SYDVKM.

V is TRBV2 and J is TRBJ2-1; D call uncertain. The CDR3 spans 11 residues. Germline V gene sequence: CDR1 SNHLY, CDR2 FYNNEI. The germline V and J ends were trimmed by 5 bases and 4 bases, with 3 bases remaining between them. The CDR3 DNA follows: TGTGCCAGCAGTTTTTACAATGAGCAGTTCTTC. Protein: CASSFYNEQFF.

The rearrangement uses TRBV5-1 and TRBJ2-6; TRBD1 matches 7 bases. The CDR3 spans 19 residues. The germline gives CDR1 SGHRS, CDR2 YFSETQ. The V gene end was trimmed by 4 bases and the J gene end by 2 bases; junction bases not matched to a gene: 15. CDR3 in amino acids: CASSSQGVGLWTGANVLTF. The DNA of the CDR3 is TGCGCCAGCAGCAGCCAGGGGGTGGGTCTATGGACTGGGGCCAACGTCCTGACTTTC.

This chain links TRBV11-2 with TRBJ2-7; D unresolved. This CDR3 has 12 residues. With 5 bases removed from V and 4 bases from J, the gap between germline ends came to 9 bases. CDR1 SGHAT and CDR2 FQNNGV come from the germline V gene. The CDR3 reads CASSGQVYEQYF. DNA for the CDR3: TGTGCCAGCAGCGGCCAAGTATACGAGCAGTACTTC.

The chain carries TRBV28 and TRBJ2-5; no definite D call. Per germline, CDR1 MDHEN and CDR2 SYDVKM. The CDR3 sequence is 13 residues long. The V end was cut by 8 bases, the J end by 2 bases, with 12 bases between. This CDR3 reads CASAPEIQETQYF. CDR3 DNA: TGTGCCAGCGCCCCGGAGATACAAGAGACCCAGTACTTC.

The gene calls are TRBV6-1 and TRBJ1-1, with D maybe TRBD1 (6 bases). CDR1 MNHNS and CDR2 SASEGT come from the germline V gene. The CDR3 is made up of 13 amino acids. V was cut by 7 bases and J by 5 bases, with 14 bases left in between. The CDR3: CASTQTGKTEAFF. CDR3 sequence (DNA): TGTGCCAGCACCCAAACAGGGAAGACTGAAGCTTTCTTT.

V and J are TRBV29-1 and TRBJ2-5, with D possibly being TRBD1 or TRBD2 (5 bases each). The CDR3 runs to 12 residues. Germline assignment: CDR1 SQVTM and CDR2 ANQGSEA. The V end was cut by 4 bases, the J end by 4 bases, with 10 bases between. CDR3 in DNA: TGCAGCGTTGTCCCAGGGACAGAGACCCAGTACTTC. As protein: CSVVPGTETQYF.

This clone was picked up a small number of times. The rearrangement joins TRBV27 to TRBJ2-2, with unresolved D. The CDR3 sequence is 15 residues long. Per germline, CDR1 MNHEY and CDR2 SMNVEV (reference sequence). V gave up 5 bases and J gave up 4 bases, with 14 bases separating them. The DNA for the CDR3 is TGTGCCAGCAGTCCCGTGGGGTCGAGCACCGGGGAGCTGTTTTTT. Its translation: CASSPVGSSTGELFF.

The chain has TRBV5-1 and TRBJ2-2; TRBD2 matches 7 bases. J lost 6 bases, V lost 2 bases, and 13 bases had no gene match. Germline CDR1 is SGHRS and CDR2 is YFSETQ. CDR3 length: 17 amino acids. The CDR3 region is CASSFQGTTRGSGELFF. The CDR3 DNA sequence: TGCGCCAGCAGCTTCCAAGGGACTACCCGGGGTTCCGGGGAGCTGTTTTTT.

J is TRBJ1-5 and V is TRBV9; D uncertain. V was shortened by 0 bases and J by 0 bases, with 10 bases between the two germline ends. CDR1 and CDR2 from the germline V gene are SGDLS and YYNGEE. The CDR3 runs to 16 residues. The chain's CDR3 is CASSVETPYSNQPQHF. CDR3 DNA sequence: TGTGCCAGCAGCGTAGAAACACCTTATAGCAATCAGCCCCAGCATTTT.

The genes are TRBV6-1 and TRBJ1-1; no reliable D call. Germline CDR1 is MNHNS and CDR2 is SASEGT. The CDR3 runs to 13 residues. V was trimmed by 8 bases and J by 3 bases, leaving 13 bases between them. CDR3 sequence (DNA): TGTGCCAGCCCGGGCCAAGCTTACACTGAAGCTTTCTTT. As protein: CASPGQAYTEAFF.

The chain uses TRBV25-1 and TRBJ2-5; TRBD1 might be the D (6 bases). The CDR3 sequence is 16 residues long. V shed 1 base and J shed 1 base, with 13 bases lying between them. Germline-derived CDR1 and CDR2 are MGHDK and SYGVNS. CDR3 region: CASSEWSRGGQETQYF. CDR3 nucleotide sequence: TGTGCCAGCAGTGAATGGTCAAGAGGGGGCCAAGAGACCCAGTACTTC.

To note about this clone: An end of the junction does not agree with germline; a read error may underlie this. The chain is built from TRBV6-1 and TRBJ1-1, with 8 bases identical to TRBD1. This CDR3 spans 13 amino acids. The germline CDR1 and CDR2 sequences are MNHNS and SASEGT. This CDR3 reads CASCDRGHTEAFF. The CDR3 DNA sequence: TGTGCCAGCTGTGACAGGGGCCACACTGAAGCTTTCTTT.

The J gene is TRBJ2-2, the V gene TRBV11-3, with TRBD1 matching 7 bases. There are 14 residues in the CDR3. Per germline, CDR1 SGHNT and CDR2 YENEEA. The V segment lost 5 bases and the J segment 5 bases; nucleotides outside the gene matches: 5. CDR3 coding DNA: TGTGCCAGCAGCCCAGGACAGGTTACCGGGGAGCTGTTTTTT. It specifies CASSPGQVTGELFF.

CDR3 in DNA: TGTGCCATCAGTGAGTCACTTTCCGGGGCCAACGTCCTGACTTTC. The encoded protein is CAISESLSGANVLTF. This chain connects TRBV10-3 to TRBJ2-6; the D is unclear. CDR3 length: 15 amino acids. The V gene lost 0 bases and the J gene lost 4 bases, with 7 bases spanning the gap. The germline CDR1 and CDR2 sequences are ENHRY and SYGVKD.

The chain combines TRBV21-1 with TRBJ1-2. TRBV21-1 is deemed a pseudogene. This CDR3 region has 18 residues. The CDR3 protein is CASSKSYGREEENYGYTF. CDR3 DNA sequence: TGTGCCAGCAGCAAAAGCTACGGCAGGGAGGAAGAAAACTATGGCTACACCTTC.

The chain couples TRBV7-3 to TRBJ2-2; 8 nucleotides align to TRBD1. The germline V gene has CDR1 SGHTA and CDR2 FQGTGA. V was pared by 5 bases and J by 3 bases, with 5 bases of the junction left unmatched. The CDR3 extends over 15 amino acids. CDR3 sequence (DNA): TGTGCCAGCAGCCCACAGGGGGTTGACACCGGGGAGCTGTTTTTT. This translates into CASSPQGVDTGELFF.

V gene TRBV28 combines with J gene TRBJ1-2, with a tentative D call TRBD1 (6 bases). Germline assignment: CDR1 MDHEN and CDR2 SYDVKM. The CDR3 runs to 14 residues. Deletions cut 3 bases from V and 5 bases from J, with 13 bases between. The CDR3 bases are TGTGCCAGCAGTTTCTCTACAGGGTTGTATGGCTACACCTTC. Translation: CASSFSTGLYGYTF.